This entry lists 6 T cell receptor beta chains sequenced from one sample in a study of pediatric ulcerative colitis. Here immunoSEQ multiplex PCR was the method, and the copy in TCRdb shows in-frame clones only, minus some. The table includes 10,000 or so clones, around nine tenths detected once. Material for sequencing was blood. Receptors originate from a girl aged 5 to 17 with moderate ulcerative colitis.

The chain employs TRBV6-5 and TRBJ2-1, with D perhaps being TRBD1 or TRBD2 (5 bases each). The germline V gene has CDR1 MNHEY and CDR2 SVGAGI. Deletions cut 8 bases from V and 10 bases from J, with 12 bases between. CDR3 size: 11 residues. The CDR3 DNA follows: TGTGCCAGCGGACCCGGGGCCGAGCAGTTCTTC. Amino acid sequence: CASGPGAEQFF.

The count of this clone is one. The V and J genes are TRBV5-1 and TRBJ2-2, with 9 positions matching TRBD1. Germline assignment: CDR1 SGHRS and CDR2 YFSETQ. CDR3 length: 14 amino acids. With V trimmed by 4 bases and J by 8 bases, 6 bases remained unmatched. CDR3 nucleotide sequence: TGCGCCAGCAGCCCCCGGGACAGGGATGGGGAGCTGTTTTTT. Amino acids: CASSPRDRDGELFF.

This clone was recorded only once. The rearrangement joins TRBV28 to TRBJ2-1; D possibly corresponds to TRBD2 (6 bases). CDR3 size: 15 residues. Germline CDR1 reads MDHEN; CDR2 reads SYDVKM. The V end was cut by 6 bases, the J end by 0 bases, with 12 bases between. CDR3 loop: CASRGRRVSYNEQFF. Here the CDR3 DNA reads TGTGCCAGCAGGGGACGGAGGGTCTCCTACAATGAGCAGTTCTTC.

The chain has TRBV11-2 and TRBJ1-2; TRBD1 agrees at 8 bases. CDR1 SGHAT and CDR2 FQNNGV come from the germline V gene. This CDR3 region has 13 residues. The ends lost 5 bases at V and 7 bases at J; junction bases unmatched: 6. CDR3 loop: CASSTTGGLGYTF. The CDR3 region has the DNA TGTGCCAGCAGCACCACAGGGGGACTTGGCTACACCTTC.

The genes are TRBV27 and TRBJ2-6, with 9 bases lining up with TRBD1. CDR1 MNHEY and CDR2 SMNVEV come from the germline V gene (reference sequence). The CDR3 has 18 amino acids. V was pared by 5 bases and J by 2 bases, with 10 bases of the junction left unmatched. DNA of the CDR3: TGTGCCAGCAGTCAGACGACAGGGGGGGAAACTGGGGCCAACGTCCTGACTTTC. Protein sequence: CASSQTTGGETGANVLTF.

The V call is TRBV10-1, the J call TRBJ2-2; 8 bases map to TRBD2. Germline V gives CDR1 WNHNN, CDR2 SYGVQD (reference sequence). CDR3 length: 13 amino acids. Trimming at V came to 7 bases and at J to 6 bases, leaving 4 bases not matched to a gene. The CDR3 DNA follows: TGCGCCAGCACGGGGGGGTATCCCGGGGAGCTGTTTTTT. It codes for CASTGGYPGELFF.